The next 16 T cell receptor beta chains were all read from a single sample in a study of blood T cell repertoires in COVID-19. Data came from immunoSEQ multiplex PCR; TCRdb stores just in-frame clones and leaves some out. The profile covers 90,000 to 95,000 clones, with more than 75% appearing a single time and approximately 4.8% taken by the ten largest. The source material was peripheral blood. Receptors were obtained from an elderly woman with active COVID-19.

This clone was observed a few times. The chain joins TRBV29-1 to TRBJ2-5, with TRBD2 as a possible D gene (5 bases). V lost 4 bases and J lost 2, with 11 bases in between. Germline loops: CDR1 SQVTM, CDR2 ANQGSEA. CDR3 size: 13 residues. The CDR3 reads CSVGVARQETQYF. In DNA form, the CDR3 reads TGCAGCGTTGGGGTAGCGCGGCAAGAGACCCAGTACTTC.

Written as DNA, the CDR3 is TGTGCCAGCAGCTTAGCGGGAGGTGGAGATACGCAGTATTTT. It is translated as CASSLAGGGDTQYF. The chain couples TRBV7-2 to TRBJ2-3, with D maybe TRBD2 (6 bases). The ends were cut back, 0 bases at V and 5 bases at J, with 9 bases in the middle. Looked up from germline, CDR1 is SGHTA and CDR2 is FQGNSA. The CDR3 consists of 14 residues.

The V and J genes are TRBV5-1 and TRBJ2-7, with TRBD1 matching 7 bases. The J segment lost 7 bases and the V segment lost 2 bases, leaving 6 bases of the junction unmatched. This CDR3 has 13 amino acids. The V gene's germline CDR1 is SGHRS and CDR2 YFSETQ. The DNA of the CDR3 is TGCGCCAGCAGCTTCGACAGGGCGGGTGAGCAGTACTTC. Its protein is CASSFDRAGEQYF.

This clone has a single count. The V gene is TRBV18, the J gene TRBJ2-1, with TRBD1 matching over 7 bases. CDR3 length: 15 amino acids. Trimming took 3 bases from V and 7 from J; bases not matched to a gene: 9. Germline V CDR1 and CDR2: KGHSH, LQKENI. The CDR3 protein is CASSPGRDRLNEQFF. The CDR3, as DNA: TGTGCCAGCTCACCGGGTCGGGACAGACTAAATGAGCAGTTCTTC.

This chain connects TRBV14 to TRBJ1-1, with D hard to call. The germline V gene encodes CDR1 SGHDN and CDR2 FVKESK. The CDR3 covers 13 residues. V lost 4 bases and J 0 bases, leaving 6 bases between the germline ends. This CDR3 reads CASSRTMNTEAFF. CDR3 bases: TGTGCCAGCAGCCGAACTATGAACACTGAAGCTTTCTTT.

Only one count was recorded for this clone. V and J are TRBV19 and TRBJ1-3; D remains unclear. Germline V lookup: CDR1 LNHDA, CDR2 SQIVND (reference sequence). The CDR3 spans 16 residues. V was cut by 5 bases and J by 0 bases, with 14 bases left in between. CDR3 region: CASSPQSTSSGNTIYF. The CDR3 coding sequence is TGTGCCAGTAGTCCTCAATCAACAAGCTCTGGAAACACCATATATTTT.

The chain uses TRBV24-1 and TRBJ2-3, with 7 bases lining up with TRBD2. The CDR3 runs to 14 residues. The ends lost 9 bases at V and 4 bases at J; junction bases unmatched: 9. Germline loops: CDR1 KGHDR, CDR2 SFDVKD. CDR3 residues: CATRAPGGADTQYF. Written as DNA, the CDR3 is TGTGCCACCCGTGCCCCGGGAGGCGCAGATACGCAGTATTTT.

The chain recombines TRBV7-2 with TRBJ2-7; 7 bases fit TRBD1. CDR1 and CDR2 from the germline V gene are SGHTA and FQGNSA. Unmatched junction bases numbered 2, after V lost 3 bases and J lost 3 bases. This CDR3 is 13 amino acids long. Here the CDR3 reads CASSFRDSYEQYF. CDR3 in DNA: TGTGCCAGCAGCTTCCGGGACAGCTACGAGCAGTACTTC.

The genes are TRBV2 and TRBJ1-6; perhaps TRBD1 as D (5 bases). This CDR3 is built from 15 residues. Trimming took 6 bases from V and 7 from J, leaving 16 bases between them. Germline CDR1 and CDR2: SNHLY and FYNNEI. The CDR3 DNA reads as TGTGCCAGCAGGGACCGGGACTCCGGGAATTCACCCCTCCACTTT. Translation: CASRDRDSGNSPLHF.

This clone was picked up one time. The V gene is TRBV29-1, the J gene TRBJ2-5; 8 bases map to TRBD1. With V trimmed by 4 bases and J by 5 bases, 3 bases remained unmatched. The CDR3 totals 12 residues. Germline V gene sequence: CDR1 SQVTM, CDR2 ANQGSEA. The CDR3 loop reads CSVGGQEETQYF. CDR3 coding DNA: TGCAGCGTTGGGGGACAGGAGGAGACCCAGTACTTC.

The genes are TRBV7-3 and TRBJ2-7; D might be TRBD1 (6 bases). CDR1 is SGHTA and CDR2 is FQGTGA in the germline V gene. The CDR3 runs to 14 residues. Trimming stripped 5 bases from V and 0 bases from J, with 11 bases between. The CDR3 nucleotides are TGTGCCAGCAGCCCGGACAGATACTCCTACGAGCAGTACTTC. Translation gives CASSPDRYSYEQYF.

Points on this clone: At one boundary the junction diverges from the germline segment, which might be a read error. This chain links TRBV15 with TRBJ1-1; D unresolved. The CDR3 contains 10 residues. Germline values: CDR1 LNHNV, CDR2 YYDKDF (reference sequence). CDR3 protein: CATSRDKRLF. The CDR3 nucleotides are TGTGCCACCAGCAGAGATAAGCGGTTATTT.

This clone was found a few times. CDR3 sequence (DNA): TGCAGTGCTAGTGGAGCTGGAGGGTGGGGAGAGACCCAGTACTTC. The encoded protein is CSASGAGGWGETQYF. V and J are TRBV20-1 and TRBJ2-5, with a weak D call TRBD2 (6 bases). Germline-derived CDR1 and CDR2 are DFQATT and SNEGSKA (reference sequence). Trimming removed 3 bases at V and 4 bases at J, with 18 bases between. This CDR3 has 15 amino acids.

V gene TRBV18 combines with J gene TRBJ2-7, with D possibly being TRBD2 (5 bases). The germline V gene has CDR1 KGHSH and CDR2 LQKENI. Trimming pared 2 bases from V and 4 bases from J, leaving 9 bases between. The CDR3 contains 13 residues. The CDR3 sequence is CASSPLDLYEQYF. The CDR3 bases are TGTGCCAGCTCACCATTGGACTTATACGAGCAGTACTTC.

This rearrangement joins TRBV19 to TRBJ1-5, with TRBD1 matching over 9 bases. Germline CDR1 and CDR2: LNHDA and SQIVND (reference sequence). The length of the CDR3 is 15 residues. The V and J ends lost 5 bases and 7 bases, in that order; junction bases with no gene match: 9. This chain's CDR3 is CASSRDRGFRQPQHF. The CDR3 coding sequence is TGTGCCAGTAGTCGAGACAGGGGGTTCAGGCAGCCCCAGCATTTT. The complete variable domain, with remaining parts taken from reference TRBV19 and TRBJ1-5, reads DGGITQSPKYLFRKEGQNVTLSCEQNLNHDAMYWYRQDPGQGLRLIYYSQIVNDFQKGDIAEGYSVSREKKESFPLTVTSAQKNPTAFYLCASSRDRGFRQPQHFGDGTRLSIL.

The rearrangement joins TRBV18 to TRBJ1-4; D is ambiguous. Germline assignment: CDR1 KGHSH and CDR2 LQKENI. V lost 2 bases and J 7 bases, leaving 14 bases between the germline ends. The CDR3 extends over 15 amino acids. The CDR3 DNA reads TGTGCCAGCTCACCAATCCCGCCAGAGGGTGAAAAACTGTTTTTT. Translation: CASSPIPPEGEKLFF.